This record covers a single TCR beta chain. These data belong to a study of T-cell reconstitution after alpha-beta-depleted transplantation in children. A library of TCRbeta sequences, prepared with unique molecular identifiers, was generated. TCRdb processed the PCR reads anew with MiXCR; each CDR3 protein has one entry. This table has more than 550,000 distinct CDR3 sequences, more than 9% appearing once. Germline assignment: CDR1 SGHAT and CDR2 FQNNGV. The CDR3 extends over 11 amino acids. The junction had 5 bases not matched to a gene; V was cut back by 6 bases and J by 12 bases. Source: PBMCs from the stem cell graft donor, taken from the stem cell graft. This clonotype was sampled from a human donor who donated a stem cell graft to a child with acute myeloid leukemia. The chain has TRBV11-2 and TRBJ2-1, with 7 positions matching TRBD1. The CDR3 DNA is TGTGCCAGCAGAGGGGGCGCCGGGCAGTTCTTC. Protein sequence: CASRGGAGQFF.